One and the same sample provided the 18 T cell receptor beta chains below, sequenced in a study of CD8 T cells in ankylosing spondylitis. TCRdb re-called the 5' RACE reads through MiXCR, storing one row per CDR3 protein. Among 250,000 to 350,000 distinct CDR3 sequences listed, more than 20% were seen once. The sample consisted of blood, either unsorted or a sorted T cell fraction (not recorded which). Receptors originate from a female donor with ankylosing spondylitis or in good health (not recorded which).

This clonotype was detected a few times. The CDR3 spells CASSLGQIQETQYF. The CDR3 nucleotides are TGTGCCAGCAGCTTAGGACAGATACAAGAGACCCAGTACTTC. The V call is TRBV7-2, the J call TRBJ2-5, with D possibly matching TRBD1 (5 bases). This CDR3 is 14 amino acids long. Germline V gene sequence: CDR1 SGHTA, CDR2 FQGNSA. Trimming pared 1 base from V and 2 bases from J, leaving 8 bases between. The whole variable domain, filled in from reference TRBV7-2 and TRBJ2-5, reads GAGVSQSPSNKVTEKGKDVELRCDPISGHTALYWYRQSLGQGLEFLIYFQGNSAPDKSGLPSDRFSAERTGGSVSTLTIQRTQQEDSAVYLCASSLGQIQETQYFGPGTRLLVL.

CDR3 coding DNA: TGTGCCAGCAGCGTTGCGGCGGGAGGAGCCGGGGAGCTGTTTTTT. The encoded protein is CASSVAAGGAGELFF. The J gene is TRBJ2-2, the V gene TRBV2; 8 bases align to TRBD2. J gave up 6 bases and V 6 bases, and 9 bases lay outside the gene matches. CDR3 size: 15 residues. Looked up from germline, CDR1 is SNHLY and CDR2 is FYNNEI.

The rearrangement links TRBV12-3 or TRBV12-4 to TRBJ1-5; D unclear. The CDR3 spans 16 residues. V lost 3 bases and J 7 bases, leaving 19 bases between the germline ends. CDR3 bases: TGTGCCAGCAGTTTCGGCCACGCAACCACCTCACAGCCCCAGCATTTT. This encodes CASSFGHATTSQPQHF.

V and J are TRBV18 and TRBJ2-7; the D call may be TRBD1 or TRBD2 (6 bases each). Looked up from germline, CDR1 is KGHSH and CDR2 is LQKENI. Trimming left V 6 bases short and J 4 bases short, with 22 bases between. The length of the CDR3 is 16 residues. The CDR3 sequence: CASSHGGRSRGYEQYF. The CDR3 bases are TGTGCCAGCTCCCACGGGGGAAGAAGCAGGGGATACGAGCAGTACTTC.

This clonotype turned up a few times. The chain recombines TRBV4-3 with TRBJ2-1; D not certain. Between the trimmed V and J ends, which lost 0 bases and 9 bases, there was a span of 18 bases. CDR1 and CDR2 from the germline V gene are LGHNA and YSLEER. CDR3 length: 16 amino acids. The CDR3 region has the DNA TGCGCCAGCAGCCAAGAGCTGTCCCGACACGGACGTGAGCAGTTCTTC. Translation: CASSQELSRHGREQFF.

This clonotype was picked up a small number of times. The chain employs TRBV20-1 and TRBJ1-1; no clear D. Trimming stripped 1 base from V and 10 bases from J, with 19 bases between. The germline V gene has CDR1 DFQATT and CDR2 SNEGSKA (reference sequence). CDR3 length: 14 amino acids. CDR3 loop: CSARASGIGGRAFF. The CDR3 DNA reads as TGCAGTGCTAGAGCTTCCGGCATCGGAGGTAGAGCTTTCTTT.

V gene TRBV20-1 combines with J gene TRBJ1-2, with TRBD1 matching 12 bases. CDR1 DFQATT and CDR2 SNEGSKA come from the germline V gene (reference sequence). The CDR3 runs 15 residues. The V gene end was trimmed by 0 bases and the J gene end by 7 bases; junction bases not matched to a gene: 6. For the CDR3, the DNA is TGCAGTGCTAGAGATCAGGGACAGGGGGCGCGTGGCTACACCTTC. This translates into CSARDQGQGARGYTF.

V and J are TRBV7-2 and TRBJ1-3, with a tentative D call TRBD1 (5 bases). With 5 bases removed from V and 9 bases from J, the gap between germline ends came to 17 bases. Germline V lookup: CDR1 SGHTA, CDR2 FQGNSA. The CDR3 is made up of 14 amino acids. The CDR3 is CASSPVGGRSTIYF. The CDR3 DNA follows: TGTGCCAGCAGCCCAGTTGGGGGGAGAAGCACCATATATTTT.

This chain uses TRBV20-1 with TRBJ2-1, with 14 bases aligning to TRBD2. J gave up 13 bases and V 6 bases, and 5 bases lay outside the gene matches. The CDR3 runs to 12 residues. Germline CDR1 and CDR2: DFQATT and SNEGSKA (reference sequence). CDR3 nucleotides: TGCAGTGCCCGGACTAGCGGGAGGACCCAGTTCTTC. This gives the protein CSARTSGRTQFF.

Remarks on this clonotype: An end of the junction differs from the germline gene, which may be a read error. The gene calls are TRBV6-2 or TRBV6-3 and TRBJ2-3; the match to TRBD2 covers 7 bases. This CDR3 comprises 14 residues. Per the germline V gene, CDR1 is MNHEY and CDR2 is SVGEGT. CDR3 region: CATRSSTSKDTQYF. In DNA, the CDR3 is TGTGCCACTCGATCCTCGACTAGCAAAGATACGCAGTATTTT.

The sample holds a few counts of this clonotype. CDR3 sequence (DNA): TGTGCCAGCAGTTTGAGACAGGGAGGGGGCAGGGGCTACACCTTC. This encodes CASSLRQGGGRGYTF. The V and J genes are TRBV6-5 and TRBJ1-2, with 7 bases that match TRBD1. From germline, CDR1 is MNHEY and CDR2 SVGAGI. V was pared by 4 bases and J by 8 bases, with 13 bases of the junction left unmatched. The CDR3 is 15 residues long.

The V and J genes are TRBV4-2 and TRBJ1-5, with TRBD1 matching over 7 bases. CDR1 and CDR2 (germline): LGHNA, YNFKEQ. Trimming at V came to 4 bases and at J to 0 bases, leaving 9 bases not matched to a gene. The CDR3 runs to 17 residues. This CDR3 is CASSPRQGKYSNQPQHF. The CDR3 nucleotides are TGTGCCAGCAGCCCTCGACAGGGAAAATATAGCAATCAGCCCCAGCATTTT.

This clonotype was counted between two and nine times. This sequence joins TRBV19 and TRBJ2-5; TRBD1 aligns across 9 bases. From germline, CDR1 is LNHDA and CDR2 SQIVND (reference sequence). The CDR3 spans 14 residues. With 3 bases clipped from V and 3 bases from J, the junction kept 2 bases outside the gene matches. CDR3 loop: CASSIRTGEETQYF. The CDR3 nucleotides read TGTGCCAGTAGTATCAGGACAGGGGAAGAGACCCAGTACTTC.

The chain couples TRBV6-2 or TRBV6-3 to TRBJ2-3; 7 bases match TRBD1. Germline V gene sequence: CDR1 MNHEY, CDR2 SVGEGT. Trimming cost V 6 bases and J 4 bases; bases outside gene matches: 10. The CDR3 length is 15 residues. For the CDR3, the DNA is TGTGCCAGCAGACAAGGAACAGGGGTGGCAGATACGCAGTATTTT. Translated: CASRQGTGVADTQYF.

The rearrangement joins TRBV20-1 to TRBJ1-1, with D tentatively TRBD1 (5 bases). CDR1 is DFQATT, CDR2 SNEGSKA, per germline (reference sequence). Trimming pared 2 bases from V and 0 bases from J, leaving 7 bases between. This CDR3 spans 13 amino acids. The CDR3 loop is CSARRDVNTEAFF. The CDR3 DNA reads as TGCAGTGCTAGACGGGACGTGAACACTGAAGCTTTCTTT.

In DNA form, the CDR3 reads TGTGCCAGCAGCTTAGTGCCGGGTCAAGAGACCCAGTACTTC. This translates into CASSLVPGQETQYF. V gene TRBV7-9 combines with J gene TRBJ2-5; no clear D gene. Germline CDR1 reads SEHNR; CDR2 reads FQNEAQ (reference sequence). This CDR3 region has 14 residues. V was clipped by 1 base and J by 2 bases, with 8 bases between them.

The chain uses TRBV6-1 and TRBJ2-7; D is ambiguous. Germline lookup yields CDR1 MNHNS and CDR2 SASEGT. CDR3 length: 11 residues. V lost 3 bases and J 2 bases, leaving 2 bases between the germline ends. CDR3 DNA sequence: TGTGCCAGCAGTGATCCCTACGAGCAGTACTTC. This sequence encodes CASSDPYEQYF.

The chain recombines TRBV18 with TRBJ2-2; D is unclear. The CDR3 is 17 residues long. V was cut by 3 bases and J by 2 bases, with 16 bases left in between. CDR1 is KGHSH, CDR2 LQKENI, per germline. The CDR3 DNA is TGTGCCAGCTCACCTCAAGGGCCAGGCGTAAACACCGGGGAGCTGTTTTTT. It encodes CASSPQGPGVNTGELFF. Full variable domain (missing parts from reference TRBV18 and TRBJ2-2): NAGVMQNPRHLVRRRGQEARLRCSPMKGHSHVYWYRQLPEEGLKFMVYLQKENIIDESGMPKERFSAEFPKEGPSILRIQQVVRGDSAAYFCASSPQGPGVNTGELFFGEGSRLTVL.